The 13 T cell receptor beta chains reported below all come from one sample, sequenced in a study of CXCR3-negative and CXCR3-positive naive CD8 T cells. Via 5' RACE with UMI labels, TRB cDNA libraries were prepared. No DNA is given; TCRdb re-called the 5' RACE reads and lists each CDR3 protein once. The sample includes more than 65,000 distinct CDR3 sequences. Sequencing input: naive CXCR3- CD8+ T cells from blood. This sample's subset: CD45RO-CCR7+CD27+CD95- naive CD8+ T cells lacking CXCR3 (TNR3-). Source of these receptors: a human donor in good health. Some clones in this sample may be carry-over from other donors' samples.

CDR3 sequence: CASSLSSTQVYGYTF. The chain has TRBV7-9 and TRBJ1-2. The CDR3 is made up of 15 amino acids. The germline CDR1 and CDR2 sequences are SEHNR and FQNEAQ (reference sequence).

The chain joins TRBV7-9 to TRBJ2-1. This CDR3 contains 13 residues. Germline CDR1 is SEHNR and CDR2 is FQNEAQ (reference sequence). The CDR3 sequence: CASSSEGSSEQFF.

The gene calls are TRBV6-5 and TRBJ2-7; TCRdb gives TRBD1 as the D gene, but with no DNA this cannot be confirmed. The germline V gene has CDR1 MNHEY and CDR2 SVGAGI. This CDR3 comprises 15 residues. The CDR3 protein is CASSYSGTDSYEQYF.

V gene TRBV9 combines with J gene TRBJ2-7; TCRdb returns TRBD2, unconfirmable since there is no DNA. Germline V gives CDR1 SGDLS, CDR2 YYNGEE. The CDR3 runs to 15 residues. CDR3 protein: CASSVGEAGGYEQYF.

Its frequency marks this clonotype as medium-sized. The genes are TRBV12-2 and TRBJ1-4; TCRdb selects TRBD1, and the lack of DNA leaves this call unchecked. TRBV12-2 is given as a pseudogene. The CDR3 runs 15 residues. CDR3 region: CASRGLPGRREKLFF.

The chain employs TRBV7-9 and TRBJ1-1; the D call of TRBD1 rests on TCRdb alone, since no DNA is present to check it. The CDR3 has 15 residues. Germline CDR1 SEHNR, CDR2 FQNEAQ (reference sequence). The CDR3 sequence: CASSLGTGLNTEAFF.

This chain uses TRBV5-6 with TRBJ1-1. The germline V gene has CDR1 SGHDT and CDR2 YYEEEE. This CDR3 spans 14 amino acids. CDR3 residues: CASSLLQSNTEAFF.

The chain carries TRBV29-1 and TRBJ2-1; TCRdb lists TRBD2, though no DNA is available to test this call. Germline lookup yields CDR1 SQVTM and CDR2 ANQGSEA. The length of the CDR3 is 12 residues. The CDR3: CSGGGLDNEQFF.

The chain combines TRBV28 with TRBJ2-1; without DNA, the TCRdb call of TRBD1 cannot be checked. CDR3 length: 15 amino acids. Germline-derived CDR1 and CDR2 are MDHEN and SYDVKM. The CDR3 region is CASSPKVGGYNEQFF.

The chain combines TRBV19 with TRBJ1-1; with no DNA, the TCRdb D assignment of TRBD1 cannot be verified. Per germline, CDR1 LNHDA and CDR2 SQIVND (reference sequence). The length of the CDR3 is 15 residues. CDR3 sequence reads: CASSIQGVMNTEAFF. The full variable domain, with the rest looked up from reference TRBV19 and TRBJ1-1, is DGGITQSPKYLFRKEGQNVTLSCEQNLNHDAMYWYRQDPGQGLRLIYYSQIVNDFQKGDIAEGYSVSREKKESFPLTVTSAQKNPTAFYLCASSIQGVMNTEAFFGQGTRLTVV.

The chain uses TRBV12-5 and TRBJ2-1; TCRdb's D call, TRBD1, is unchecked because there is no DNA. The CDR3 is 15 residues long. Germline loops: CDR1 LGHNT, CDR2 FRNRAP. CDR3: CASGLVNGPGNEQFF. Using reference TRBV12-5 and TRBJ2-1 for the parts outside the CDR3, the full variable domain is DARVTQTPRHKVTEMGQEVTMRCQPILGHNTVFWYRQTMMQGLELLAYFRNRAPLDDSGMPKDRFSAEMPDATLATLKIQPSEPRDSAVYFCASGLVNGPGNEQFFGPGTRLTVL.

J is TRBJ2-1 and V is TRBV5-1; TCRdb proposes TRBD1, but this gene call is untestable without DNA. In germline, CDR1 is SGHRS, CDR2 YFSETQ. CDR3 length: 13 residues. CDR3 protein: CASSGTANNEQFF.

The chain combines TRBV30 with TRBJ2-7; TCRdb selects TRBD1, and the lack of DNA leaves this call unchecked. The V gene's germline CDR1 is GTSNPN and CDR2 SVGIG (reference sequence). The CDR3 runs 15 residues. The CDR3 loop reads CAWSVQDRESSKQYF.